Included here is one T cell receptor (beta chain) sequence, with context. What this receptor recognizes is not known. No base-level quality is on record; no much larger clone is a single base apart. The time point label, read with the paper, signifies: peripheral blood 6 weeks after treatment start. A total of 29 patients with locally advanced or metastatic urothelial carcinoma, treated at Memorial Sloan Kettering on a trial protocol, made up the cohort. Peripheral blood mononuclear cells were collected from each patient pretreatment and during treatment, giving between 1 and 8 total time points per patient. The Qiagen DNeasy Blood extraction kit was used to purify genomic DNA from total PBMCs and tumor samples. Collected pretreatment and during treatment, PBMCs were isolated and stored as previously described. The data belong to a study of PD-L1 blockade in urothelial cancer (dated by TCRdb to 2017 to 2019). A note on the overall study: Every patient began therapy in the mid-2010s and was given atezolizumab 1,200 mg intravenously every 3 weeks. Some ten patients reached durable clinical benefit, while 20 to 25 patients did not. Whole exome sequencing and RNA sequencing of pretreatment tumors were performed alongside TCR sequencing in the same patients. The study was an exploratory multi-omic analysis of somatic, immune and clinical correlates of response to PD-L1 blockade with atezolizumab in urothelial cancer. Pretreatment tumor samples, along with matched peripheral blood serially collected before and after atezolizumab treatment, were subjected to TCR sequencing. Blood samples were analyzed at 3 weeks after treatment start (second dose) and at 6 weeks after treatment start. Patients had an ECOG performance status of 0 or 1 and had received between 0 and 3 prior chemotherapy regimens. Pretreatment blood TCR-seq was available for about 27 patients, at least one posttreatment blood collection was obtained for some 25 patients, and tumor TCR-seq was available for some 25 patients. About 85% of the 29 patients were identified as males with urothelial cancer of bladder origin, and a prior smoking history was reported by 18 of 29 patients. Durable clinical benefit was defined as a progression-free survival longer than 6 months, and TCR features were additionally tested against progression-free survival and overall survival. Blood samples yielded a median of about 150,000 T cells and tens of thousands of unique TCRs, with median clonality roughly 0.084. The paper as a whole reports these results and caveats: A pretreatment peripheral blood TCR clonality below the median was linked to improved progression-free and overall survival. Because the sample size was small (n ≈ 27) and many exploratory analyses were performed, the results are intended to be hypothesis-generating. At 3 weeks after the start of treatment, tumor-associated TCR clones in peripheral blood had expanded more in patients with durable benefit (n ≈ 23, p = 0.022).

Synthetic TCR analog templates were spiked into each PCR so that absolute template abundance could be estimated from read counts. The immunoSEQ assay was used to amplify TCRbeta CDR3 regions from genomic DNA with bias-controlled V and J gene primers. Sequencing of rearranged TCRbeta segments was performed at approximately 20X coverage. Per the original workflow: Clustering was used to correct sequencing errors, and CDR3s were annotated against IMGT so that V, D and J genes could be assigned. Only productive TCRbeta rearrangements were used in downstream analyses, excluding out-of-frame or stop-codon sequences. Clonality was calculated as one minus the Shannon entropy normalized by the log of the number of unique productive sequences. Fisher's exact test with Benjamini-Hochberg correction, using a cutoff of adjusted p below 0.01, was how clones that differed between time points or between blood and tumor were identified. The immuneACCESS repertoire file appears here via TCRdb, limited to in-frame rearrangements. These files lack a portion of the clones; in checked studies, under half of the deficit traces to unresolved V genes, and the cause of the others is not known. Clone size and V and J calls were adopted from that table, with D and trimming inferred from the DNA. The sample has about 45,000 clones on record, around 90% of them singletons. The ten top clones hold approximately 7.9% of the sample.

This clonotype was obtained from a man between 65 and 85 years old with urothelial cancer. The sample was PBMCs, taken around atezolizumab (anti-PD-L1) treatment.

The DNA sequence is as follows: TGCGCCAGCAGGATAGATAGGGGGCAAAACTATGGCTACACCTTC. Its protein product is CASRIDRGQNYGYTF. In this chain, TRBV5-1 is recombined with TRBJ1-2; TRBD1 lines up with 7 middle nucleotides. V is cut back by 5 bases and J by 2 bases, with 9 bases in the junction unmatched. The CDR3 numbers 15 residues from cysteine through phenylalanine. Here the CDR3 DNA is all that survives: 45 bases in frame from base 1. The germline V gene specifies SGHRS as CDR1 and YFSETQ as CDR2.